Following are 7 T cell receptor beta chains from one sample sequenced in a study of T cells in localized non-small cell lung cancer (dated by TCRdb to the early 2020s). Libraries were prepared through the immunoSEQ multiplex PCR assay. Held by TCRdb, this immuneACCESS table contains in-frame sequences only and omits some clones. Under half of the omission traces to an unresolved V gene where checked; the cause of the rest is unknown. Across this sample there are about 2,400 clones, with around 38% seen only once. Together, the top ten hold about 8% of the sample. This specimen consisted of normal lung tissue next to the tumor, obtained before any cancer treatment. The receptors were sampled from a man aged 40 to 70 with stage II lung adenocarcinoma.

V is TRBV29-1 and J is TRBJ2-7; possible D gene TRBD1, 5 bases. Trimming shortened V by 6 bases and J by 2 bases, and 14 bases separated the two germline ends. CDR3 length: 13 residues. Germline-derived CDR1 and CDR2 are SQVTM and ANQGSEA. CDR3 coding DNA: TGCAGCGTAGTCAGGGAACTCACCTACGAGCAGTACTTC. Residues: CSVVRELTYEQYF.

CDR3 sequence (DNA): TGTGCTAGTGGTTCTGGACTAGCGGAAGCCACGAACACCGGGGAGCTGTTTTTT. Encoded protein: CASGSGLAEATNTGELFF. The chain has TRBV12-5 and TRBJ2-2; 10 bases map to TRBD2. With 4 bases clipped from V and 0 bases from J, the junction kept 8 bases outside the gene matches. Germline V CDR1 and CDR2: LGHNT, FRNRAP. The CDR3 consists of 18 residues.

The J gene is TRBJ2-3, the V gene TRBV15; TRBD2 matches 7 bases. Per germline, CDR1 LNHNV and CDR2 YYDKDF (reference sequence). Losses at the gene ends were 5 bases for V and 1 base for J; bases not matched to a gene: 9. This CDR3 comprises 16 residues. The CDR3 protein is CATSWTLAARTDTQYF. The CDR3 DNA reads TGTGCCACCAGCTGGACTCTAGCGGCCCGCACAGATACGCAGTATTTT. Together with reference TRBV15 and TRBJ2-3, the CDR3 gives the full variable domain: DAMVIQNPRYQVTQFGKPVTLSCSQTLNHNVMYWYQQKSSQAPKLLFHYYDKDFNNEADTPDNFQSRRPNTSFCFLDIRSPGLGDTAMYLCATSWTLAARTDTQYFGPGTRLTVL.

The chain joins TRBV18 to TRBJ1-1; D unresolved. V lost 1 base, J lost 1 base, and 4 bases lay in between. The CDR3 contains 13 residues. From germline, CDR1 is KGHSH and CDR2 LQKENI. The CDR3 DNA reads TGTGCCAGCTCACCACTAGAGAACACTGAAGCTTTCTTT. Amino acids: CASSPLENTEAFF.

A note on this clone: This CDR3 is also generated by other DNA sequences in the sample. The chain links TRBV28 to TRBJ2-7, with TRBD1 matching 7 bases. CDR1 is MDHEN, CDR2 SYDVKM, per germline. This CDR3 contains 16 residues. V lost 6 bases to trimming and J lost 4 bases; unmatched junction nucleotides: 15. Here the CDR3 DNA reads TGTGCCAGCAGATCCACACAGGGGATGTTTGCTTACGAGCAGTACTTC. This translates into CASRSTQGMFAYEQYF.

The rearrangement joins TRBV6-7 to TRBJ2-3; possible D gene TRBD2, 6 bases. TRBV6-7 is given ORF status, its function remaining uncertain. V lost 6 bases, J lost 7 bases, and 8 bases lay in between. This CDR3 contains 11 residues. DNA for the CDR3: TGTGCCAGCAGGGAGGGGCATACGCAGTATTTT. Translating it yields CASREGHTQYF.

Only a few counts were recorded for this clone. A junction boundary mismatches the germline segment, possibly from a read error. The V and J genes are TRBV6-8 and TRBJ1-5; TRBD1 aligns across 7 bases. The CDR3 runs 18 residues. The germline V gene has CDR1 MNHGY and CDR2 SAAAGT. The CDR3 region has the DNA TGTGCCAGCAGTGACTCGCCCCGATGGACAGGTGGAAATCAGCCCCAGCATTTT. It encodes CASSDSPRWTGGNQPQHF.